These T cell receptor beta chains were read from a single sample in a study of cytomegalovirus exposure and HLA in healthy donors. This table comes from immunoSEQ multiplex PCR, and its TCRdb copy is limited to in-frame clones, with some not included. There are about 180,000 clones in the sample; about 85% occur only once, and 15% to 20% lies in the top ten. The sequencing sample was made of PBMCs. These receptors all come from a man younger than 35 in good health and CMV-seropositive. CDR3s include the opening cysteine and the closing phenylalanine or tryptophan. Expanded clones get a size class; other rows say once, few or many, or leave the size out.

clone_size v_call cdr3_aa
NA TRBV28 CASSLAGDRAYF
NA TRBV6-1 CASSQGTANTEAFF
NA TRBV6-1 CASSPTGTGRLEQYF
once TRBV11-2 CASSSASGGADTQYF
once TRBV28 CASSLGLARVKTQYF
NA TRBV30 CAWRQSQETQYF
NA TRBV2 CASNLWSSKNIQYF
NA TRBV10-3 CAISTFTGVSYNEQFF
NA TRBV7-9 CASSKQSGSLSYNEQFF
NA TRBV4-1 CASSQGTGGSETQYF
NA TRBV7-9 CASRDSGVEQYF
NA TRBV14 CASSTLDSKTQYF
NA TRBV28 CASESGTGTYEQYF
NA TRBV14 CASSQETGPTTYGYTF
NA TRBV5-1 CASSTGTSGRVDTQYF
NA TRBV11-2 CASSLGHNEQFF
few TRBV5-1 CASSLDTDQPQHF